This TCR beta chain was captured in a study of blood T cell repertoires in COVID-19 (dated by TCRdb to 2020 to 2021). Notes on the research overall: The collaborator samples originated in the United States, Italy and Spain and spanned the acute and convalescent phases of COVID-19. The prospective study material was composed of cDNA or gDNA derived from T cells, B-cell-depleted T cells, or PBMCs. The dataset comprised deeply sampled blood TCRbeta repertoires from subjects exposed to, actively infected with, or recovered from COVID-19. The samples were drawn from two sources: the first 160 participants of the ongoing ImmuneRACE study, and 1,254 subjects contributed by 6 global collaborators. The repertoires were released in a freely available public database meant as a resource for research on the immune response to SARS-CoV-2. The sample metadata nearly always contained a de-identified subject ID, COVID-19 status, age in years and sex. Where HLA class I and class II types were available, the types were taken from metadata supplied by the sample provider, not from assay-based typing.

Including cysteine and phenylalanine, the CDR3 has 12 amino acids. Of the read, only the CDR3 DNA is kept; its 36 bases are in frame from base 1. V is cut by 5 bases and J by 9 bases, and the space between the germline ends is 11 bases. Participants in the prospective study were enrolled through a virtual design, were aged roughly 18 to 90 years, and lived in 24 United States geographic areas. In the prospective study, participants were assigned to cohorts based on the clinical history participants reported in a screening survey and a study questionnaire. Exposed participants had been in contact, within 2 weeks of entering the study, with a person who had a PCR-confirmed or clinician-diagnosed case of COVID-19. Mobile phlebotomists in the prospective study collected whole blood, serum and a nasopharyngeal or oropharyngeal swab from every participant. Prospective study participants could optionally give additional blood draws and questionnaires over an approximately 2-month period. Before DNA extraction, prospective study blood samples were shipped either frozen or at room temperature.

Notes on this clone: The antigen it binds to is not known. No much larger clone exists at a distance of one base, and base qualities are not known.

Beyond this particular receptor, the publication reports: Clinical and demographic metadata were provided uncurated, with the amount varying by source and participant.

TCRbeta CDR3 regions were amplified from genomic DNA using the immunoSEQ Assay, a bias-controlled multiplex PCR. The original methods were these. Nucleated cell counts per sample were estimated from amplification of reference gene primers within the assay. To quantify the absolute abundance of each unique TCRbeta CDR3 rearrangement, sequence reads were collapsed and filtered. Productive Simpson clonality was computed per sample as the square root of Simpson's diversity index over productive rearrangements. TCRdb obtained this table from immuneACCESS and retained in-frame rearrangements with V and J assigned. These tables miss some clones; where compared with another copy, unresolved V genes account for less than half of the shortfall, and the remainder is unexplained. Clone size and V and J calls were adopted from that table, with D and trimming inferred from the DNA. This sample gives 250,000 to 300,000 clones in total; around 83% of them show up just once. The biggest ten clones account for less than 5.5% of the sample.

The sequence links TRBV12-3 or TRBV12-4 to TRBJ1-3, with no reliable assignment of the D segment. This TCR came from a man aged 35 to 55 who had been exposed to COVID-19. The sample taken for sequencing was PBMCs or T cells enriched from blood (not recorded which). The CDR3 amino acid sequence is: CASSPGRSTIYF. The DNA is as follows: TGTGCCAGCAGTCCTGGTCGGAGCACCATATATTTT.